This T cell receptor (beta chain) was captured in a study of cytomegalovirus exposure and HLA in healthy donors. Overall study results and limits: A link between a missense DCLRE1C variant and TCR beta V- and J-gene trimming emerged from a later analysis. As a later analysis showed, several of the most significant clusters appeared to be linked to common viral pathogens.

On this clone itself: Antigen unknown.

PCR used 60 Vbeta primers and 13 Jbeta primers. Using immunoSEQ multiplex PCR, the repertoire was profiled, and TCRdb retains in-frame clones only, with some absent. The sample lists under 200,000 clones; around two thirds were seen once. The CDR3 runs to 17 residues. Healthy individuals who donated bone marrow served as the donors. The chain is built from TRBV21-1 and TRBJ1-1; the table's D gene call, TRBD1, was not cross checked with the DNA. TRBV21-1 counts as a pseudogene. The sample consisted of PBMCs. This TCR was recovered from a man in his forties in good health and CMV-seronegative. The CDR3: CASSRRQGSQRGTEAFF. The CDR3 DNA follows: TGTGCCAGCAGCAGGAGACAGGGGTCTCAGAGGGGCACTGAAGCTTTCTTT.